This TCR beta chain was documented in a study of blood T cells in healthy people across ages. Notes on the study in general: Long-lived donors had more naive CD4+ cells and higher diversity than aged donors. With age, beta diversity per million T cells declined roughly linearly, significantly by over 35. In the absence of known donor CMV status, changes in expanded clonotypes were possibly confounded.

The germline V and J ends were trimmed by 2 bases and 5 bases, with 8 bases remaining between them. The CDR3 has 13 residues. Germline V gene data show CDR1 as MNHNY and CDR2 as SVGAGI (reference sequence). In the case of this clonotype: The antigen is undetermined.

Primers used in a second PCR of roughly 6 to 11 cycles were a sample-barcoded 5' primer and a J-beta primer mix. TCRdb processed the 5' RACE reads anew with MiXCR; each CDR3 protein has one entry. The table lists 1,800,000 or so distinct CDR3 sequences, about 39% of them singletons, with about 21% in the top ten. The TCR comes from a human donor in good health. This chain uses TRBV6-6 with TRBJ2-3; D is unclear. Material for sequencing was blood. CDR3 sequence (DNA): TGTGCCAGCAGTTACAAGTCGGGAGATACGCAGTATTTT. Its translation is CASSYKSGDTQYF.